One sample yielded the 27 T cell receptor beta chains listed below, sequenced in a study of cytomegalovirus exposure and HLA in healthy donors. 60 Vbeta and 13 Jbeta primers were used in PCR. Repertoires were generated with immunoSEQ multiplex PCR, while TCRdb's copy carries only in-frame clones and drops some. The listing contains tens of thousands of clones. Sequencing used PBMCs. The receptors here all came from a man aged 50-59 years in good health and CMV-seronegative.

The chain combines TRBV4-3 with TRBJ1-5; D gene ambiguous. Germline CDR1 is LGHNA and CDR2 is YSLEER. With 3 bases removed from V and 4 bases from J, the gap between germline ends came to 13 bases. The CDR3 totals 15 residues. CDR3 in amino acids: CASSQVEVKNQPQHF. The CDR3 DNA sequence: TGCGCCAGCAGCCAGGTGGAGGTGAAAAATCAGCCCCAGCATTTT.

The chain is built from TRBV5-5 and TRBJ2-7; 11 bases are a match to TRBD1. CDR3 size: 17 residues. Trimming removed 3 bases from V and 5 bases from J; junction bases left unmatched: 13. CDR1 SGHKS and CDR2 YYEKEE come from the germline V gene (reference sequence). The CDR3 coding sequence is TGTGCCAGCAGCTCCATCTCTGGACAGGGGGCGCTGGACGAGCAGTACTTC. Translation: CASSSISGQGALDEQYF.

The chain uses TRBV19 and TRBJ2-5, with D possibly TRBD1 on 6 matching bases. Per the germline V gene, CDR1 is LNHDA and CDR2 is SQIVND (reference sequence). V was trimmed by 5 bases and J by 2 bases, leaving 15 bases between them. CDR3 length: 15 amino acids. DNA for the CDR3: TGTGCCAGTAGTGTACAGGGTTATAGTCAAGAGACCCAGTACTTC. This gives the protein CASSVQGYSQETQYF.

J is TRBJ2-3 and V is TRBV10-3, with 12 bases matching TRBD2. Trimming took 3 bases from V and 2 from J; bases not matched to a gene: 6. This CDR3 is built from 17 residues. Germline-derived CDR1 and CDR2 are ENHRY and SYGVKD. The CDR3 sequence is CAISERLAGDFTDTQYF. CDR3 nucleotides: TGTGCCATCAGTGAACGACTAGCGGGGGACTTCACAGATACGCAGTATTTT.

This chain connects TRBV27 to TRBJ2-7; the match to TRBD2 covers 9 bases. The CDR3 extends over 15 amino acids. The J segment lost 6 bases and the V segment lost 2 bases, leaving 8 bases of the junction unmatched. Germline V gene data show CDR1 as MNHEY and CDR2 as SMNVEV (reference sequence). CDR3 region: CASSLSGRGGGEQYF. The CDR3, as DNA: TGTGCCAGCAGTTTAAGCGGACGCGGGGGGGGCGAGCAGTACTTC.

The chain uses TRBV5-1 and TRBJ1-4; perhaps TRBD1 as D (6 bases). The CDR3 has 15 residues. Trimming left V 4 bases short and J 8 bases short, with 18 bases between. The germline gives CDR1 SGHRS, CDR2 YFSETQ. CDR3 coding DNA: TGCGCCAGCAGCGCAGTGGGGGGGCGAGCGGAAAAACTGTTTTTT. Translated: CASSAVGGRAEKLFF.

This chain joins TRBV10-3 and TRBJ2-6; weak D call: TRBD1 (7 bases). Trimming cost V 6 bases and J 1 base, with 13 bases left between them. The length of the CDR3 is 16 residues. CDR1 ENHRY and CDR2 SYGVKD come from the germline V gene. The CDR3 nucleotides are TGTGCCATCAGAACAGGGGACTCGTCTGGGGCCAACGTCCTGACTTTC. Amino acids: CAIRTGDSSGANVLTF.

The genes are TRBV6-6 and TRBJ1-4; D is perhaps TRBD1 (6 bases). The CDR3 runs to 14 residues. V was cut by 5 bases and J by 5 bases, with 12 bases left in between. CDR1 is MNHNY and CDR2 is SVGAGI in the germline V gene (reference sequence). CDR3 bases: TGTGCCAGCAGTCGGACAGTTTCGAATGAAAAACTGTTTTTT. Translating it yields CASSRTVSNEKLFF.

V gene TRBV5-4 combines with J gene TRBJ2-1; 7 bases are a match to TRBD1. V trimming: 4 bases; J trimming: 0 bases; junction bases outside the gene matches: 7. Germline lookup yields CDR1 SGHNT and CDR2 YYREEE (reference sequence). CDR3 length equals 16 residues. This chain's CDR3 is CASSPGTASSYNEQFF. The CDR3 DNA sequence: TGTGCCAGCAGCCCGGGGACAGCGAGCTCCTACAATGAGCAGTTCTTC.

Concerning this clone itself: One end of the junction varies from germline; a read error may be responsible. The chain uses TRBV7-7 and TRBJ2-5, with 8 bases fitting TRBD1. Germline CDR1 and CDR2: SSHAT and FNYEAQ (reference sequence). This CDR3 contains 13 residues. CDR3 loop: CASSQDRERTQYF. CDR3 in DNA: TGTGCTAGCAGCCAGGACAGGGAAAGGACCCAGTACTTC.

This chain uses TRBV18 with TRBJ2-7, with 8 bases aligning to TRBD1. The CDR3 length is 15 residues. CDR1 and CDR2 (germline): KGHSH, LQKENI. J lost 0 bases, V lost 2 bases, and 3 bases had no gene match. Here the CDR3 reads CASSPSGTGSYEQYF. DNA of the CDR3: TGTGCCAGCTCACCATCCGGGACAGGCTCCTACGAGCAGTACTTC.

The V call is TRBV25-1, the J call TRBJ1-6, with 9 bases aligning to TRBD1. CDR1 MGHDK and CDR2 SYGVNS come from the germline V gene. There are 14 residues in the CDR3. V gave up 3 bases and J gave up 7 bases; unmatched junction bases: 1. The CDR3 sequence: CASSETGGNSPLHF. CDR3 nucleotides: TGTGCCAGCAGTGAGACAGGGGGAAATTCACCCCTCCACTTT.

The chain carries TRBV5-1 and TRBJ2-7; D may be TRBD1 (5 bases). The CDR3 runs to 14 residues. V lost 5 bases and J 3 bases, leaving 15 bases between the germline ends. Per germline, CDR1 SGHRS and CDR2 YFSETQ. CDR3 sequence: CASSHDSTLYEQYF. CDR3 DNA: TGCGCCAGCAGTCACGACAGCACCCTCTACGAGCAGTACTTC.

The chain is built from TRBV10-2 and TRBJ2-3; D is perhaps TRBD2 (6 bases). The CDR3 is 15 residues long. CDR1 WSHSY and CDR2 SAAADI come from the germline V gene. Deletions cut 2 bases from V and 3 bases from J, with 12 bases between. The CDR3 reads CASSEGSGVTDTQYF. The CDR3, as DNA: TGCGCCAGCAGTGAGGGTAGCGGCGTTACAGATACGCAGTATTTT.

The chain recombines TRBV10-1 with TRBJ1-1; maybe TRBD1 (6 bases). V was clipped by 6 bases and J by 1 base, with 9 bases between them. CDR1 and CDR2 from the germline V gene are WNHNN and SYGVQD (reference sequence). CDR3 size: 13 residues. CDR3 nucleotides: TGCGCCAGCAGCCGACAGGCGAACACTGAAGCTTTCTTT. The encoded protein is CASSRQANTEAFF.

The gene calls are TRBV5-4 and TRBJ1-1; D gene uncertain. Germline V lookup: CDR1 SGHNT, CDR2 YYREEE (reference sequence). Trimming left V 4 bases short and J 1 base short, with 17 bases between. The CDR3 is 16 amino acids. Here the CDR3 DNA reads TGTGCCAGCAGCCGGGCGTGGGCAGAGGGGAACACTGAAGCTTTCTTT. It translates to CASSRAWAEGNTEAFF.

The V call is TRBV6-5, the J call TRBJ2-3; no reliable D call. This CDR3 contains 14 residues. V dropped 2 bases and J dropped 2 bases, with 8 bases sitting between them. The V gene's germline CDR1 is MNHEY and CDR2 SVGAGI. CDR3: CASSYVGDTDTQYF. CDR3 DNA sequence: TGTGCCAGCAGTTACGTCGGAGACACAGATACGCAGTATTTT.

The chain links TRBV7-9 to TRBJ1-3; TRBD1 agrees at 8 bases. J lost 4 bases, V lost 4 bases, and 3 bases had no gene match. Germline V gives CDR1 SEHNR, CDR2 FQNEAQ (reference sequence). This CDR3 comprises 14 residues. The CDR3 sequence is CASSYRQGGNTIYF. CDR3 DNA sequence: TGTGCCAGCAGCTACCGACAGGGGGGAAACACCATATATTTT. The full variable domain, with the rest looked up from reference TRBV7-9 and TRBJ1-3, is DTGVSQNPRHKITKRGQNVTFRCDPISEHNRLYWYRQTLGQGPEFLTYFQNEAQLEKSRLLSDRFSAERPKGSFSTLEIQRTEQGDSAMYLCASSYRQGGNTIYFGEGSWLTVV.

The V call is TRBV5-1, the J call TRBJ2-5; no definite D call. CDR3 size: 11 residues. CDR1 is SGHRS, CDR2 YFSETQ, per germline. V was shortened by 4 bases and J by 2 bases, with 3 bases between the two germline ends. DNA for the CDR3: TGCGCCAGCAGCCAGCAAGAGACCCAGTACTTC. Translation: CASSQQETQYF.

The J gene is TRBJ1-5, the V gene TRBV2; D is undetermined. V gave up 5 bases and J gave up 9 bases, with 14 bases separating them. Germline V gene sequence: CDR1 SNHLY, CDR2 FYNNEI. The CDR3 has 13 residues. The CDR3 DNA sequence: TGTGCCAGCAGTCCGGGATCACCGAGGCCCCAGCATTTT. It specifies CASSPGSPRPQHF.

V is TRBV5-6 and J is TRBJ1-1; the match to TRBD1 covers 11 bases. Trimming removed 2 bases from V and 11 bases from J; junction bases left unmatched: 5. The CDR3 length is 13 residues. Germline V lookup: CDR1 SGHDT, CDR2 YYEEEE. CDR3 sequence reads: CASSFGQGADAFF. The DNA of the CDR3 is TGTGCCAGCAGCTTCGGACAGGGGGCAGATGCTTTCTTT.

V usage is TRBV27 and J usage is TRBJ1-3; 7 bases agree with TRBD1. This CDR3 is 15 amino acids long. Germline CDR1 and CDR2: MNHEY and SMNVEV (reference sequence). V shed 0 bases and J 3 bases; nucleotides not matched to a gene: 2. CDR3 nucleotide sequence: TGTGCCAGCAGTTTATCGTACAGGGGTGGAAACACCATATATTTT. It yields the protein CASSLSYRGGNTIYF.

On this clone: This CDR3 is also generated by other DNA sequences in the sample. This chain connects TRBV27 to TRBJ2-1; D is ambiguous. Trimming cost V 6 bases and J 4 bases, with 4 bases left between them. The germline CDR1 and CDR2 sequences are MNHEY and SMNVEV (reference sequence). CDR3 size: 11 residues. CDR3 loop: CASSHYNEQFF. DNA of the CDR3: TGTGCCAGCAGCCATTACAATGAGCAGTTCTTC.

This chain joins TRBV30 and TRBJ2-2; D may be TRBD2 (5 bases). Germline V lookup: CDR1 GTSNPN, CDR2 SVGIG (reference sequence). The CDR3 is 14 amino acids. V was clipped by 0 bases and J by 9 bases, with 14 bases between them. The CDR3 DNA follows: TGTGCCTGGAGTGTAGGACTTCGGCCCAGGGAGCTGTTTTTT. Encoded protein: CAWSVGLRPRELFF.

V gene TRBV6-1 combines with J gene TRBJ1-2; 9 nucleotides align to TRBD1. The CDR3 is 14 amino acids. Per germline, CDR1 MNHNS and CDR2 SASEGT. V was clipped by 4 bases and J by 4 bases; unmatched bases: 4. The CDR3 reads CASSGTGGSYGYTF. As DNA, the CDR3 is TGTGCCAGCAGTGGTACAGGGGGCAGCTATGGCTACACCTTC.

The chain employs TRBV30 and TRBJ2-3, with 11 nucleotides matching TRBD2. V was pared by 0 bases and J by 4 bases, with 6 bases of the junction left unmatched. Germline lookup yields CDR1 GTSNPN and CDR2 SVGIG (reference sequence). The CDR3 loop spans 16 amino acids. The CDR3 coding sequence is TGTGCCTGGAGTGTTGGGAGTAGCGGGGGGGCAGATACGCAGTATTTT. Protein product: CAWSVGSSGGADTQYF.

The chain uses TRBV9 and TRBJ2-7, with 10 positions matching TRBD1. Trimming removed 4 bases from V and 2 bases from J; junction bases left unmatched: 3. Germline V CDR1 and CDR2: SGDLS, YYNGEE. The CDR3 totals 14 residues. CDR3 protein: CASSMGQGPYEQYF. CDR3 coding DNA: TGTGCCAGCAGCATGGGACAGGGGCCCTACGAGCAGTACTTC.